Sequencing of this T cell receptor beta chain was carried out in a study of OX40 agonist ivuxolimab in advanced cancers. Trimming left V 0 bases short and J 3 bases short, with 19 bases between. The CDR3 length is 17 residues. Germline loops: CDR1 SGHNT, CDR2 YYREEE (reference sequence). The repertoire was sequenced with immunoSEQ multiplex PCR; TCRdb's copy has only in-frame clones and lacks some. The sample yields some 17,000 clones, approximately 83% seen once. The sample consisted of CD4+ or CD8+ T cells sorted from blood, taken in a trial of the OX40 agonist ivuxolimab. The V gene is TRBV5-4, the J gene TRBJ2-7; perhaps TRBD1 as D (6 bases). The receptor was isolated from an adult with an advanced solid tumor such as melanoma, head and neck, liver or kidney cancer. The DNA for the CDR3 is TGTGCCAGCAGCTTGGCCCATGGTGCCGGACAGTACTACGAGCAGTACTTC. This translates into CASSLAHGAGQYYEQYF.